This section outlines one TCR beta chain sequence together with its context. This record comes from a study of cytomegalovirus exposure and HLA in healthy donors. CDR1 and CDR2 from the germline V gene are MNHNY and SVGAGI (reference sequence). This CDR3 has 12 residues. V shed 4 bases and J shed 6 bases, with 10 bases lying between them. PCR amplification relied on 60 Vbeta primers (plus 13 Jbeta primers). Profiled with immunoSEQ multiplex PCR; TCRdb holds only in-frame clones, not every one. Among 150,000 to 200,000 clones listed, around 73% were seen once. The receptor was derived from a male donor in good health and CMV-seronegative. The chain uses TRBV6-6 and TRBJ2-7, with unresolved D. Material for sequencing was PBMCs. In nucleotides, the CDR3 is TGTGCCAGCAGTTTCCCTAGAAGCGAGCAGTACTTC. Translated: CASSFPRSEQYF.